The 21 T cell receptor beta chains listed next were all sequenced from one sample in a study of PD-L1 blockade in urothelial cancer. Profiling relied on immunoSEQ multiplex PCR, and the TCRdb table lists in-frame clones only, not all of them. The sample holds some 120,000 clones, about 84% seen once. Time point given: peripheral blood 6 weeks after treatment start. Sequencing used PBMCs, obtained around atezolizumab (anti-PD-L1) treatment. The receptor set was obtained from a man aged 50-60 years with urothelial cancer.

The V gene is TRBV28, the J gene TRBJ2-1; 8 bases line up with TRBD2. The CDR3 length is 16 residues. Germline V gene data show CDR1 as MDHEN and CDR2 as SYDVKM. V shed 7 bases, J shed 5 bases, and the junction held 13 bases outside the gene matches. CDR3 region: CASNGREAFSHNEQFF. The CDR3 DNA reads TGTGCCAGCAACGGGCGGGAGGCCTTTAGCCACAATGAGCAGTTCTTC.

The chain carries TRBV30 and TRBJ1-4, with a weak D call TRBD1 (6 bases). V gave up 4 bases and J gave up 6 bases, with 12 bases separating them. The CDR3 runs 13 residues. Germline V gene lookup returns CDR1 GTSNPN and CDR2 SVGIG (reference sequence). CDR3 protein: CAWTQGSDEKLFF. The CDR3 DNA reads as TGTGCCTGGACCCAGGGGTCGGATGAAAAACTGTTTTTT.

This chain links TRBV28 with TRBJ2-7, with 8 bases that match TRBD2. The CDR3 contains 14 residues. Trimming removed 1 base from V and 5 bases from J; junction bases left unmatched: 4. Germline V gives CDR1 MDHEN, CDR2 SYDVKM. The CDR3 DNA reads TGTGCCAGCAGTTTATTGGGACTAGACCACGAGCAGTACTTC. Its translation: CASSLLGLDHEQYF.

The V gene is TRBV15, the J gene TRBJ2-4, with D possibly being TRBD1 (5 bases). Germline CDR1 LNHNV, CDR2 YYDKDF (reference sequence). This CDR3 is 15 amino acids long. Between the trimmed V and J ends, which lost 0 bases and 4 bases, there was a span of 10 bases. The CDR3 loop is CATSRDVDRKNIQYF. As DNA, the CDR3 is TGTGCCACCAGCAGAGATGTCGACAGAAAAAACATTCAGTACTTC.

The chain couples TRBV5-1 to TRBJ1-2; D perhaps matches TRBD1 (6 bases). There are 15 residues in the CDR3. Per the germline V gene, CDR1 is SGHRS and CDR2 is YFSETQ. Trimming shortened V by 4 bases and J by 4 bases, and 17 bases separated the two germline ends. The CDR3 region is CASSPSAGATYGYTF. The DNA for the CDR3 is TGCGCCAGCAGCCCTTCGGCGGGGGCAACCTATGGCTACACCTTC.

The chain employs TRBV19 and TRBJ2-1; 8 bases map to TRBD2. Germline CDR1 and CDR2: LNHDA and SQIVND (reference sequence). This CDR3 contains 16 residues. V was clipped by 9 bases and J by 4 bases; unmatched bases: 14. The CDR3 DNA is TGTGCCAGCGCCGCCTTGAGTAGCGGGAAGTACAATGAGCAGTTCTTC. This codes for CASAALSSGKYNEQFF.

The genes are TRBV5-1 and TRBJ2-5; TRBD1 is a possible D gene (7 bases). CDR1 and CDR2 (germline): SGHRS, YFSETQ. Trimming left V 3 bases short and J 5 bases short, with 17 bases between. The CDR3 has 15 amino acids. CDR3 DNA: TGCGCCAGCAGCTCCACGCAGGGGGGCTCGGAGACCCAGTACTTC. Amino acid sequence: CASSSTQGGSETQYF.

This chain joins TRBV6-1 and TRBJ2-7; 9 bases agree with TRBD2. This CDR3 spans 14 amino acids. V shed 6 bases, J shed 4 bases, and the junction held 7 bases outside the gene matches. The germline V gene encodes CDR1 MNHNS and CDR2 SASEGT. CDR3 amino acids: CASRVRGGGYEQYF. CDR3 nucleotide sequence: TGTGCCAGCAGGGTGCGGGGGGGAGGTTACGAGCAGTACTTC.

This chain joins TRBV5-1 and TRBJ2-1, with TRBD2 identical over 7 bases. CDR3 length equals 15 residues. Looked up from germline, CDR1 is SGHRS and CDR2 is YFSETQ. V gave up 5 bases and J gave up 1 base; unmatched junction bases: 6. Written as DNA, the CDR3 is TGCGCCAGCAGACTAACGGGAGGATCCTACAATGAGCAGTTCTTC. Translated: CASRLTGGSYNEQFF. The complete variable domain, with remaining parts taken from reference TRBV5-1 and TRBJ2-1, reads KAGVTQTPRYLIKTRGQQVTLSCSPISGHRSVSWYQQTPGQGLQFLFEYFSETQRNKGNFPGRFSGRQFSNSRSEMNVSTLELGDSALYLCASRLTGGSYNEQFFGPGTRLTVL.

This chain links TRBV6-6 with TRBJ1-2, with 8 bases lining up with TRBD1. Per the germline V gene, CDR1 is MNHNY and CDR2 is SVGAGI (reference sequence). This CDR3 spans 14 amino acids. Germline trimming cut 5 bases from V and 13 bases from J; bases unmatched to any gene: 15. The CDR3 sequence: CASSKPAGGGFLTF. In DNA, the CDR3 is TGTGCCAGCAGTAAACCCGCAGGGGGCGGTTTTCTCACCTTC.

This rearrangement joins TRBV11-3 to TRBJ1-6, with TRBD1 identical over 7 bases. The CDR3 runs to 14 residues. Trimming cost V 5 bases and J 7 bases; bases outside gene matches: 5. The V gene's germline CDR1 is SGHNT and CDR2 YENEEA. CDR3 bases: TGTGCCAGCAGCCGGGACAGCAGAAATTCACCCCTCCACTTT. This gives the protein CASSRDSRNSPLHF.

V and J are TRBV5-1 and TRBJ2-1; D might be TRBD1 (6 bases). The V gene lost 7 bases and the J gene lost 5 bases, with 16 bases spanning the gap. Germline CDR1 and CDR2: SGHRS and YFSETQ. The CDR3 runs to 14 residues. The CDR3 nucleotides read TGCGCCAGCGCCAGGGGTGGGGGAAACAATGAGCAGTTCTTC. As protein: CASARGGGNNEQFF.

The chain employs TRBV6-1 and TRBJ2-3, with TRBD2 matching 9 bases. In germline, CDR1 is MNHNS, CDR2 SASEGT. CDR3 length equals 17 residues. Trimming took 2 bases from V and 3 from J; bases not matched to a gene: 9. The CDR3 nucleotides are TGTGCCAGCAGTGAAATAACCAGCGGGAGGATGACAGATACGCAGTATTTT. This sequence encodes CASSEITSGRMTDTQYF.

The DNA for the CDR3 is TGTGCCAGCAGCTTCCGGGGGGCTTCTGACATTCAGTACTTC. Translation gives CASSFRGASDIQYF. The chain links TRBV5-8 to TRBJ2-4, with TRBD2 as a possible D gene (7 bases). V was clipped by 2 bases and J by 8 bases, with 14 bases between them. This CDR3 contains 14 residues. CDR1 is SGHTS, CDR2 YDEGEE, per germline.

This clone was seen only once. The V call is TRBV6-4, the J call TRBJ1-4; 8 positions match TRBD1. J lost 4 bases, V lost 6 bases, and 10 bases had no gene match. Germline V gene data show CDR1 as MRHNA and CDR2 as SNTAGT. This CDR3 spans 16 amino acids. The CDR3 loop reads CASSPGQGAGNEKLFF. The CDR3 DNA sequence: TGTGCCAGCAGCCCAGGGCAGGGGGCTGGTAATGAAAAACTGTTTTTT.

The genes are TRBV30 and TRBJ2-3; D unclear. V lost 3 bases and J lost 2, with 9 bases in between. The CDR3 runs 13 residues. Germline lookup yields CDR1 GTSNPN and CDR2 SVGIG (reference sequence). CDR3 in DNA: TGTGCCTGGAGCCGGAGCGCCACAGATACGCAGTATTTT. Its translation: CAWSRSATDTQYF.

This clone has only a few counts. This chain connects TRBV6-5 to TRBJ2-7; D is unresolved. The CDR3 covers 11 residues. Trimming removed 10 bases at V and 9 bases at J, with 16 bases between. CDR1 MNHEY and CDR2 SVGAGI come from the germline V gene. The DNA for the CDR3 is TGTGCCACCGATTTCAACAGTAGGCAGTACTTC. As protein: CATDFNSRQYF.

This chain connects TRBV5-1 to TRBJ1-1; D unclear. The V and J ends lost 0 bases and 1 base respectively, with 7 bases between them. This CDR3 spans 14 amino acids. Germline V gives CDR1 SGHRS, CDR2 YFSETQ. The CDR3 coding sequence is TGCGCCAGCAGCTTGGTTGTCTCGAACACTGAAGCTTTCTTT. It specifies CASSLVVSNTEAFF.

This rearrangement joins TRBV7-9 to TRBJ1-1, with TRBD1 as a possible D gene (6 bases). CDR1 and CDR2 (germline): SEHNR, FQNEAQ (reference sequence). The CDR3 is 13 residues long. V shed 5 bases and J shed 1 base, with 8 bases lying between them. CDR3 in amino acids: CASSRQENTEAFF. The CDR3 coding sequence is TGTGCCAGCAGCAGACAGGAGAACACTGAAGCTTTCTTT.

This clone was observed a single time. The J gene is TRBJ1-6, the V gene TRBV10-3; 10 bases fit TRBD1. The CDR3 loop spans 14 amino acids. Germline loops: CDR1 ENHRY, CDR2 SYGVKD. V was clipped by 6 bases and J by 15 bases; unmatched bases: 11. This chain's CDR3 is CAIRSGTGVRSLHF. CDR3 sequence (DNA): TGTGCCATCAGATCCGGGACAGGGGTCCGTAGCCTCCACTTT.

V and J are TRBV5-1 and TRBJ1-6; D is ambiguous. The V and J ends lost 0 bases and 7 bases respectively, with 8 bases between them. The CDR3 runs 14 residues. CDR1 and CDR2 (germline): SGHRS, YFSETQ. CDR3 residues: CASSLGIGNSPLHF. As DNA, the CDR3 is TGCGCCAGCAGCTTGGGCATCGGGAATTCACCCCTCCACTTT.